This T cell receptor (beta chain) was captured in a study of T cells after yellow fever vaccination. Turning to the study itself: It was SMART-Seq v4 Ultra Low Input that prepared the fractions with low cell numbers. Study results and caveats: Most clones from primary vaccination were detected again post-booster (just over 95% CD4, 70% to 90% CD8). Peaking on day 5 versus 15, the secondary response was faster but weaker.

For TCR, cDNA came from 5'RACE template switching, which added a universal primer site and UMIs. MiXCR, run by TCRdb on the 5' RACE reads, gives a single entry per CDR3 protein. Here the sample spans a few hundred thousand distinct CDR3 sequences, about 6.9% being singletons. The V gene's germline CDR1 is SGHTA and CDR2 FQGNSA. The CDR3 has 14 residues. Trimming removed 4 bases from V and 5 bases from J; junction bases left unmatched: 6. This clonotype was observed a few times. Its antigen is unidentified. The chain couples TRBV7-2 to TRBJ1-2, with 8 bases identical to TRBD1. The source of this sequence is a man aged 18-30 years who received the YFV17D yellow fever vaccine. The input for sequencing was PBMCs, taken about 41 days after the first yellow fever vaccination. Here the CDR3 reads CASSSIQGVYGYTF. The CDR3 DNA sequence: TGTGCCAGCAGCTCCATACAGGGGGTATATGGCTACACCTTC.